The 7 T cell receptor beta chains below come from one sample, sequenced in a study of blood T cell repertoires in COVID-19. The repertoire was sequenced with immunoSEQ multiplex PCR; TCRdb's copy has only in-frame clones and lacks some. The data hold approximately 500,000 clones, with 70% to 90% observed a single time. Sequenced: peripheral blood. These receptors all come from a woman aged 50 to 65 with COVID-19, enrolled during active disease.

This clone was observed a handful of times. The CDR3, as DNA: TGTGCCAGCAGCCAGGACTCTGAAGCTTTCTTT. Translation: CASSQDSEAFF. This chain connects TRBV5-5 to TRBJ1-1, with D unresolved. This CDR3 contains 11 residues. The germline V and J ends were trimmed by 4 bases and 6 bases, with 7 bases remaining between them. Germline CDR1 is SGHKS and CDR2 is YYEKEE (reference sequence). The whole variable domain, filled in from reference TRBV5-5 and TRBJ1-1, reads DAGVTQSPTHLIKTRGQQVTLRCSPISGHKSVSWYQQVLGQGPQFIFQYYEKEERGRGNFPDRFSARQFPNYSSELNVNALLLGDSALYLCASSQDSEAFFGQGTRLTVV.

The chain couples TRBV2 to TRBJ2-7; 8 bases agree with TRBD1. The CDR3 runs 14 residues. V shed 5 bases and J 1 base; nucleotides not matched to a gene: 4. Germline V gene lookup returns CDR1 SNHLY and CDR2 FYNNEI. In DNA form, the CDR3 reads TGTGCCAGCAGTTACAGGGGGGCTTCCTACGAGCAGTACTTC. Translated, it gives CASSYRGASYEQYF.

The chain joins TRBV19 to TRBJ2-7, with 7 bases aligning to TRBD1. The V gene's germline CDR1 is LNHDA and CDR2 SQIVND (reference sequence). The junction had 4 bases not matched to a gene; V was cut back by 6 bases and J by 2 bases. The CDR3 has 13 amino acids. CDR3 in DNA: TGTGCCAGTAGGGTGGGACAGACCTACGAGCAGTACTTC. Amino acid sequence: CASRVGQTYEQYF.

The chain has TRBV19 and TRBJ1-4, with a possible D match to TRBD1 (6 bases). The CDR3 is 14 residues long. The germline V and J ends were trimmed by 5 bases and 6 bases, with 13 bases remaining between them. Germline V CDR1 and CDR2: LNHDA, SQIVND (reference sequence). In nucleotides, the CDR3 is TGTGCCAGTAGTGGGGGGGGCGCTGATGAAAAACTGTTTTTT. As protein: CASSGGGADEKLFF.

The chain recombines TRBV28 with TRBJ2-1; D remains ambiguous. This CDR3 is built from 12 residues. Germline CDR1 is MDHEN and CDR2 is SYDVKM. V was pared by 1 base and J by 8 bases, with 6 bases between. The CDR3: CASSLLEDEQFF. In DNA form, the CDR3 reads TGTGCCAGCAGTTTATTAGAGGATGAGCAGTTCTTC. The complete variable domain, with remaining parts taken from reference TRBV28 and TRBJ2-1, reads DVKVTQSSRYLVKRTGEKVFLECVQDMDHENMFWYRQDPGLGLRLIYFSYDVKMKEKGDIPEGYSVSREKKERFSLILESASTNQTSMYLCASSLLEDEQFFGPGTRLTVL.

The J gene is TRBJ1-4, the V gene TRBV4-1; D is possibly TRBD1 (5 bases). V was cut by 3 bases and J by 5 bases, with 10 bases left in between. Germline loops: CDR1 MGHRA, CDR2 YSYEKL. There are 14 residues in the CDR3. The CDR3 bases are TGCGCCAGCAGCCATGTGACAGCAAATGAAAAACTGTTTTTT. This sequence encodes CASSHVTANEKLFF.

About this clone itself: Other DNA sequences of this sample code for an identical CDR3. The V and J genes are TRBV7-8 and TRBJ1-3; possible D gene TRBD1, 5 bases. The CDR3 has 15 amino acids. V gave up 5 bases and J gave up 4 bases, with 15 bases separating them. CDR1 is SGHVS, CDR2 FQNEAQ, per germline. The CDR3 bases are TGTGCCAGCAGCCTCCGGGGGAGAGGAGGAAACACCATATATTTT. It encodes CASSLRGRGGNTIYF.